What follows is one T cell receptor beta chain and its context. Its specificity is unknown. The CDR3 sequence is 17 residues long. V lost 2 bases, J lost 5 bases, and 19 bases lay in between. Germline V CDR1 and CDR2: SEHNR, FQNEAQ (reference sequence). This sample was included in a study of T cells in narcolepsy. Across the study: Healthy controls were enrolled alongside patients with narcolepsy type 1 or type 2.

Findings of the study overall: Some memory CD4+ repertoires had no autoreactive clone sequences. Autoreactive clonotypes reportedly recurred in blood of same and different patients, not controls. HCRT-specific and TRIB2-specific autoreactive clonotypes appeared among same-patient CSF and blood CD4+ clonotypes.

The data were produced by immunoSEQ multiplex PCR, yet TCRdb's version contains in-frame clones alone and is incomplete. The table shows approximately 25,000 clones, with roughly 74% occurring only once. The rearrangement uses TRBV7-9 and TRBJ2-1; tentatively, D is TRBD2 (5 bases). The source material was CD45RA- memory CD4+ T cells from PBMCs. The sequence was obtained from a human donor with narcolepsy. The CDR3 DNA sequence: TGTGCCAGCAGCTTAAGGCTTTCTAGGCTAGCCAACAATGAGCAGTTCTTC. Protein product: CASSLRLSRLANNEQFF.